A selection of T cell receptor beta chains follows, all from one sample in a study of STAT5B mutations in CD4+ large granular lymphocyte leukemia. The method was immunoSEQ multiplex PCR; TCRdb's version includes in-frame clones alone and lacks a portion of them. The table includes 20,000 to 25,000 clones, 70% to 85% detected once. What was sequenced was CD4+ T cells from blood buffy coats. The receptors come from a human donor in good health. Each CDR3 is given without its conserved first and last residue. A D gene is named only where the DNA matches it firmly.

j_call v_call cdr3_length d_call cdr3_aa
TRBJ2-5 TRBV28 10 TRBD2 ASRVGGETQY
TRBJ2-3 TRBV19 14 TRBD2 ASSRPGLAVADTQY
TRBJ1-6 TRBV30 12 - AWSPGRYNSPLH
TRBJ2-1 TRBV2 11 - ASSWYSDNEQF
TRBJ2-7 TRBV5-4 12 TRBD1 ASSLRDRAYEQY
TRBJ2-5 TRBV7-2 13 - ASSLVGLGVETQY
TRBJ2-7 TRBV7-2 12 TRBD2 ASNDPSGVAKQY
TRBJ2-7 TRBV7-2 15 TRBD2 ASSPRTGGRAPYEQY
TRBJ2-1 TRBV2 12 TRBD2 ASSETSVYNEQF
TRBJ2-1 TRBV5-6 17 TRBD1 ASSLEVYRGPSSYNEQF
TRBJ2-7 TRBV7-9 12 TRBD2 ASGKAGGTYEQY
TRBJ1-5 TRBV6-5 11 - ASRGTLVQPQH
TRBJ2-5 TRBV5-1 14 - ASSLGGNVAEETQY
TRBJ2-4 TRBV6-1 13 - ASSEAWAAKNIQY
TRBJ1-1 TRBV7-8 12 - ASGRRVMNTEAF
TRBJ1-1 TRBV7-9 12 - ASSLQDSNTEAF
TRBJ2-7 TRBV6-5 12 - ASSYRRGDYEQY
TRBJ1-5 TRBV5-1 11 - ASSLVPNQPQH
TRBJ1-2 TRBV2 11 - ASSLTGNYGYT
- TRBV30 11 TRBD1 AAGTGGSGELF
TRBJ2-7 TRBV10-2 9 - ASRSFGEQY
TRBJ1-1 TRBV5-1 12 - ASSFEQENTEAF
TRBJ2-1 TRBV28 13 TRBD2 ASSPGTSAFNEQF
TRBJ2-5 TRBV19 11 - ASSIQQQETQY
TRBJ1-2 TRBV2 10 - ASSDNRDGYT
TRBJ1-4 TRBV5-6 12 TRBD1 ASSPGQLNEKLF
TRBJ2-7 TRBV19 12 - ASSMVGGWNEQY
TRBJ2-1 TRBV9 16 - ASSVDEGSGPGYNEQF
TRBJ2-1 TRBV11-3 6 - AQMEQF
TRBJ2-1 TRBV9 11 - ASSSGGYNEQF
TRBJ2-5 TRBV4-2 12 - ASSQAERQETQY
TRBJ2-7 TRBV5-6 14 - ASSLGAGFLSYEQY
TRBJ2-7 TRBV19 16 TRBD2 ASSNPPGFASGIYEQY
TRBJ1-6 TRBV7-2 14 TRBD1 ASSPGQGKGNSPLH
TRBJ2-3 TRBV6-1 10 - AGGVGTDTQY
TRBJ2-7 TRBV7-9 11 - ASSSREFYEQY
TRBJ2-5 TRBV27 12 - ASSLSSYQETQY
TRBJ1-1 TRBV28 10 - ASSLGPGNPF
TRBJ1-4 TRBV6-5 13 - ASSNTGQTNEKLF
TRBJ1-2 TRBV7-2 10 TRBD1 ASSVNRGGYT
TRBJ2-3 TRBV10-1 12 - ASSPGGLTDTQY
TRBJ2-2 TRBV18 11 - ASSPPTTGELF
TRBJ2-1 TRBV19 12 TRBD1 ASSKGQAYNEQF
TRBJ1-1 TRBV7-9 13 - ASSLGTLGTTEAF
TRBJ2-1 TRBV10-3 11 - ATALRDYNEQF
TRBJ2-5 TRBV7-8 10 - ASSLERETQY
TRBJ1-5 TRBV28 12 TRBD1 ASKPTGANQPQH
TRBJ1-2 TRBV30 10 - AWGGQEHGYT
TRBJ2-7 TRBV2 12 TRBD1 ASSDGTGVYEQY
TRBJ2-5 TRBV19 11 TRBD2 ASRLAGGETQY
TRBJ2-5 TRBV25-1 12 - ASSRPGLLETQY
TRBJ1-1 TRBV18 11 - ASSWDQNTEAF
TRBJ2-2 TRBV7-9 13 - ASSFGHTNTGELF
TRBJ1-5 TRBV19 11 - ATDSYSNQPQH
TRBJ1-1 TRBV27 13 - AKITGARGNTEAF